The 14 T cell receptor beta chains below come from one sample, sequenced in a study of blood T cell repertoires in COVID-19. Profiled with immunoSEQ multiplex PCR; TCRdb holds only in-frame clones, not every one. Of 80,000 to 85,000 clones in the sample, almost 90% were seen once. Sequencing was carried out using peripheral blood. The receptors here all came from a woman of 80 years or more with acute or convalescent COVID-19.

The chain employs TRBV5-1 and TRBJ1-4, with TRBD1 matching 9 bases. This CDR3 comprises 14 residues. Germline trimming cut 6 bases from V and 8 bases from J; bases unmatched to any gene: 8. Germline V CDR1 and CDR2: SGHRS, YFSETQ. CDR3 DNA sequence: TGCGCCAGCACCCGGACAGGGGTAGACGAAAAACTGTTTTTT. Residues: CASTRTGVDEKLFF.

The rearrangement joins TRBV19 to TRBJ2-6; 11 bases line up with TRBD1. This CDR3 comprises 17 residues. Germline lookup yields CDR1 LNHDA and CDR2 SQIVND (reference sequence). V shed 4 bases, J shed 3 bases, and the junction held 5 bases outside the gene matches. CDR3 protein: CASSKGTGGFGANVLTF. CDR3 bases: TGTGCCAGTAGTAAGGGGACAGGGGGTTTTGGGGCCAACGTCCTGACTTTC.

The gene calls are TRBV19 and TRBJ2-7; 7 positions agree with TRBD2. Trimming at V came to 0 bases and at J to 0 bases, leaving 5 bases not matched to a gene. The CDR3 contains 16 residues. In germline, CDR1 is LNHDA, CDR2 SQIVND (reference sequence). The CDR3 DNA is TGTGCCAGTAGTATAGATCCAGCGGGGACCTCCTACGAGCAGTACTTC. Encoded protein: CASSIDPAGTSYEQYF.

This chain connects TRBV7-2 to TRBJ1-1; D possibly corresponds to TRBD1 (5 bases). Germline CDR1 is SGHTA and CDR2 is FQGNSA. This CDR3 spans 14 amino acids. Trimming stripped 1 base from V and 3 bases from J, with 9 bases between. The CDR3 protein is CASSLEKGYTEAFF. CDR3 nucleotides: TGTGCCAGCAGCTTAGAGAAGGGGTACACTGAAGCTTTCTTT.

Remarks on this clone: Additional DNA sequences in this sample encode the identical CDR3. The V gene is TRBV27, the J gene TRBJ2-7, with 7 bases that match TRBD1. With 6 bases clipped from V and 2 bases from J, the junction kept 4 bases outside the gene matches. The CDR3 is 13 amino acids. Germline-derived CDR1 and CDR2 are MNHEY and SMNVEV (reference sequence). The CDR3 spells CASSLGTAYEQYF. Written as DNA, the CDR3 is TGTGCCAGCAGCCTGGGGACAGCCTACGAGCAGTACTTC.

The V and J genes are TRBV6-6 and TRBJ2-1; perhaps TRBD1 as D (6 bases). This CDR3 is 12 amino acids long. The V end was cut by 5 bases, the J end by 8 bases, with 10 bases between. Germline-derived CDR1 and CDR2 are MNHNY and SVGAGI (reference sequence). The CDR3 sequence is CASSHRVHEQFF. The CDR3, as DNA: TGTGCCAGCAGTCACAGGGTCCATGAGCAGTTCTTC.

V gene TRBV27 combines with J gene TRBJ1-2; 9 bases are shared with TRBD1. The CDR3 covers 13 residues. Germline CDR1 reads MNHEY; CDR2 reads SMNVEV (reference sequence). J gave up 8 bases and V 5 bases, and 6 bases lay outside the gene matches. This CDR3 reads CASSPGQGIGYTF. The CDR3 DNA reads TGTGCCAGCAGTCCGGGACAGGGTATAGGCTACACCTTC.

The chain couples TRBV7-9 to TRBJ2-3, with TRBD1 matching 8 bases. Germline V gives CDR1 SEHNR, CDR2 FQNEAQ (reference sequence). The CDR3 length is 15 residues. After removal of 5 bases from V and 7 bases from J, the junction contained 11 bases not matched to a gene. For the CDR3, the DNA is TGTGCCAGCAGCCGCGGACAGGGCCCCGAGAATACGCAGTATTTT. Its protein is CASSRGQGPENTQYF.

This clone was detected once. The same CDR3 can be traced to other DNA sequences in this sample. This rearrangement joins TRBV5-1 to TRBJ2-6; TRBD2 aligns across 8 bases. CDR1 SGHRS and CDR2 YFSETQ come from the germline V gene. Unmatched junction bases numbered 2, after V lost 4 bases and J lost 2 bases. The CDR3 spans 15 residues. The CDR3 bases are TGCGCCAGCAGCCTCGGGGGGGCTGGGGCCAACGTCCTGACTTTC. Its translation is CASSLGGAGANVLTF.

The chain employs TRBV5-1 and TRBJ2-5, with 9 bases lining up with TRBD1. Germline loops: CDR1 SGHRS, CDR2 YFSETQ. The CDR3 consists of 16 residues. The V segment lost 4 bases and the J segment 5 bases; nucleotides outside the gene matches: 12. For the CDR3, the DNA is TGCGCCAGCAGCCCGGAGTCCGGGACAGGGTTGGAGACCCAGTACTTC. Encoded protein: CASSPESGTGLETQYF.

J is TRBJ1-1 and V is TRBV7-2; 7 positions agree with TRBD1. After removal of 5 bases from V and 2 bases from J, the junction contained 8 bases not matched to a gene. The CDR3 covers 15 residues. Germline lookup yields CDR1 SGHTA and CDR2 FQGNSA. CDR3 region: CASSTNRGANTEAFF. CDR3 in DNA: TGTGCCAGCAGCACTAACAGGGGCGCCAACACTGAAGCTTTCTTT.

The chain carries TRBV9 and TRBJ1-6; D gene unclear. Germline V gene lookup returns CDR1 SGDLS and CDR2 YYNGEE. The CDR3 runs 13 residues. V lost 6 bases and J 9 bases, leaving 13 bases between the germline ends. This chain's CDR3 is CASTRGQSSPLHF. DNA of the CDR3: TGTGCCAGCACCCGTGGGCAGAGTTCACCCCTCCACTTT.

V is TRBV5-8 and J is TRBJ2-3; a weak D match, TRBD1 (7 bases). The germline CDR1 and CDR2 sequences are SGHTS and YDEGEE. The CDR3 runs 16 residues. Trimming shortened V by 0 bases and J by 1 base, and 12 bases separated the two germline ends. DNA of the CDR3: TGTGCCAGCAGCTTGGCCGTCAGGGGGGGCACAGATACGCAGTATTTT. It encodes CASSLAVRGGTDTQYF.

The V and J genes are TRBV4-3 and TRBJ2-5; the match to TRBD2 covers 7 bases. J gave up 6 bases and V 4 bases, and 14 bases lay outside the gene matches. Germline loops: CDR1 LGHNA, CDR2 YSLEER. This CDR3 is 16 amino acids long. The CDR3 loop reads CASSPSFAGERKTQYF. CDR3 sequence (DNA): TGCGCCAGCAGCCCCTCCTTCGCGGGGGAGAGAAAGACCCAGTACTTC.